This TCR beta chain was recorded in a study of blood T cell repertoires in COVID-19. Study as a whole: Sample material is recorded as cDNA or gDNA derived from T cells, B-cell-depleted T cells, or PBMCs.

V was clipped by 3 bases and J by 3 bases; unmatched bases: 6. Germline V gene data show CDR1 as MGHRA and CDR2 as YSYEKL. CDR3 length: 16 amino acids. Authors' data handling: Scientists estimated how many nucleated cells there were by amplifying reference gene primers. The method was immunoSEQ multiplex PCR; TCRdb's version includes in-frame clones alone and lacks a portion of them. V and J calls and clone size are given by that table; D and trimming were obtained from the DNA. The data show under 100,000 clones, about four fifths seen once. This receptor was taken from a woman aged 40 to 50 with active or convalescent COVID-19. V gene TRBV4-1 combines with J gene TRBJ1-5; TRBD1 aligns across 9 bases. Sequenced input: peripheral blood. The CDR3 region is CASSQGGQGNNQPQHF. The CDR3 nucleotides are TGCGCCAGCAGCCAGGGAGGACAGGGGAACAATCAGCCCCAGCATTTT.